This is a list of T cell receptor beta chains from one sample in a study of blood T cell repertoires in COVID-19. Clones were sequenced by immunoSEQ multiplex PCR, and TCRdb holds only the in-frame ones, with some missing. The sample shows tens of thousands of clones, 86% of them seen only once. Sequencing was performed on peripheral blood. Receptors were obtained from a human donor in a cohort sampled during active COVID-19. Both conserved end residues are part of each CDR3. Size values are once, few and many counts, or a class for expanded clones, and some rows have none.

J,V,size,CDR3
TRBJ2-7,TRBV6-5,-,CASRRGDRGPYEQYF
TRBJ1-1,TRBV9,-,CASSSVGGANTEAFF
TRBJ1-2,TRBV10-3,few,CAIAEGQGAYGYTF
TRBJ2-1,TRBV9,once,CASSEGTSGYNEQFF
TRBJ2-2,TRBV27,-,CASSPSRTSNTGELFF
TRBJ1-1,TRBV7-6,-,CASSPRQLSGVEAFF
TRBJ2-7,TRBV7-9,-,CASTPPGQGGYEQYF
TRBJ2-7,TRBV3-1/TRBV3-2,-,CASSRQRGEQYF
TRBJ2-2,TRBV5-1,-,CASSSTGNTGELFF
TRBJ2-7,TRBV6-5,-,CASSFLRDRGYEQYF
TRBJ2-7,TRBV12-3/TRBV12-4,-,CASSRGLEQYF
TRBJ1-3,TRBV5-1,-,CASSWDRGDGNTIYF
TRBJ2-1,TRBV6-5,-,CASSYSPPGVYNEQFF
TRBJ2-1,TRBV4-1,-,CASSQISASRTYNEQFF
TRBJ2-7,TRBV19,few,CASSIVAGQGYEQYF
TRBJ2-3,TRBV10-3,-,CAMQGASDTQYF
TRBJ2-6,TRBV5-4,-,CASSLLASGRASAGANVLTF
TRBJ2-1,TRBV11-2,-,CASSPYSNEQFF
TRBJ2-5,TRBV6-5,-,CAKPGTEGQETQYF
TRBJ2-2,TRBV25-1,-,CASRRDSVTGELFF
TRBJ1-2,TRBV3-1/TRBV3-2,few,CASSQATGSAGYTF
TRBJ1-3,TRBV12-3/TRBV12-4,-,CASSPDYGNTIYF
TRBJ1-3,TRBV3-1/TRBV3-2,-,CASSQGRDRGSRLGNTIYF
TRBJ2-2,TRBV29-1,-,CSVGLAANTGELFF
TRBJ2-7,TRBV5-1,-,CASSRTGKTYEQYF
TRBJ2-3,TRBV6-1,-,CASSEATGGTDTQYF
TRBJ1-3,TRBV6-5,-,CASSYSLDSSGNTIYF
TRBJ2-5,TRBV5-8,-,CASSSGSSGYETQYF
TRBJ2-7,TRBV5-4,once,CASSLAGQGWREQYF
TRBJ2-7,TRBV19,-,CASSVTGGSPYEQYF
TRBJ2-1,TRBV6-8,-,CASKGLAGDPVLYNEQFF
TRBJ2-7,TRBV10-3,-,CAISRLGSYEQYF
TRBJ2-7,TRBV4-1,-,CASSPGSQDYTRLDEQYF
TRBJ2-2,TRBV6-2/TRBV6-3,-,CASSYSRRTNTGELFF
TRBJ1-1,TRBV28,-,CASSPAVGGWNTEAFF
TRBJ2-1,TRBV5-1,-,CASSDGLNDEQFF
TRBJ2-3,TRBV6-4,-,CASSNLAGGPDTQYF
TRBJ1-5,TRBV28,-,CASSLSGRGINQPQHF
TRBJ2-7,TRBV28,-,CASSLVTGALHYEQYF
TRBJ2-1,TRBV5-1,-,CASSGGGRAWGEQFF
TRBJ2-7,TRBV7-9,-,CASSLGTGEPLGEQYF
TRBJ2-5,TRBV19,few,CASSSRRAGGQETQYF
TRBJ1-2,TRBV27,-,CASSFPGQYYGYTF
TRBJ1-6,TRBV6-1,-,CASSGSHRDRNSPLHF
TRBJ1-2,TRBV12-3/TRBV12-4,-,CASRQGQLYGYTF
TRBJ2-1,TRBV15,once,CATSRDLGSGDEQFF
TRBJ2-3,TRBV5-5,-,CASSLVTGPDTQYF
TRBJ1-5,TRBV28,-,CASSLVPGHIDSNQPQHF
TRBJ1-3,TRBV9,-,CASGGTGVGNTIYF
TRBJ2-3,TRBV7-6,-,CASSSSTDTQYF
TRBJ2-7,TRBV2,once,CASSDRIYEQYF
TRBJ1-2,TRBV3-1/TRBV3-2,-,CASSQPGQGYGYTF
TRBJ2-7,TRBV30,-,CAWSVYLEHYEQYF
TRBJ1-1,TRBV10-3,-,CAIRDRVGTEAFF
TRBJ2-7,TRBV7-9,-,CASSRTTSGIPGVDYEQYF
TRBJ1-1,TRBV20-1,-,CSASSVGGATSTEAFF
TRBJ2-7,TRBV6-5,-,CASSYGGLARDEQYF
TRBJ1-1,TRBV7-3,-,CASSLTGGAGTEAFF
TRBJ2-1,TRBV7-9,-,CASSSGTSGNAWSYNEQFF
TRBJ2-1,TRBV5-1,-,CASSLRGGPSYNEQFF